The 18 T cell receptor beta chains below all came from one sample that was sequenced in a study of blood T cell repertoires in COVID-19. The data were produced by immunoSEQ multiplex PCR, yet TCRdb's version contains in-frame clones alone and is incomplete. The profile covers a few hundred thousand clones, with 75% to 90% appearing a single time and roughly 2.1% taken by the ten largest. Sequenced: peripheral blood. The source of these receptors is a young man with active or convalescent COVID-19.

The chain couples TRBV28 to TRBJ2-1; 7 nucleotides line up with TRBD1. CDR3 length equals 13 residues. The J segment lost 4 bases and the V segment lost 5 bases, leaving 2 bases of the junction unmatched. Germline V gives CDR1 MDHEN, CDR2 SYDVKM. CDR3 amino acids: CASSPDRYNEQFF. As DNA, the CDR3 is TGTGCCAGCAGTCCGGACAGGTACAATGAGCAGTTCTTC.

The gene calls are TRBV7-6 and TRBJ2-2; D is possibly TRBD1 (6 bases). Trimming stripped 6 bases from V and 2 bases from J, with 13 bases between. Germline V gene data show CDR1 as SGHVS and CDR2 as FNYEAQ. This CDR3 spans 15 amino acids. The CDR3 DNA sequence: TGTGCCAGCAGATCAACGACAGGCAACACCGGGGAGCTGTTTTTT. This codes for CASRSTTGNTGELFF.

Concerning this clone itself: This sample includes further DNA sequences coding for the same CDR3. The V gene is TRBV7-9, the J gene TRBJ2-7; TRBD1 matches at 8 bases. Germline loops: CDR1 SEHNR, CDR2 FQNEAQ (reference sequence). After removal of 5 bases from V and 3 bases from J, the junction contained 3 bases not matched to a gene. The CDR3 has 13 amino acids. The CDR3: CASSRDRSYEQYF. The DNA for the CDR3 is TGTGCCAGCAGCCGGGACAGGAGCTACGAGCAGTACTTC.

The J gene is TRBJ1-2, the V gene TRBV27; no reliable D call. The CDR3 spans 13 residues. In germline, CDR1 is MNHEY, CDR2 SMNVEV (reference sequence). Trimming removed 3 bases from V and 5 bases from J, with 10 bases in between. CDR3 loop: CASSFGNGYGYTF. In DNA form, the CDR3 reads TGTGCCAGCAGTTTCGGGAACGGGTATGGCTACACCTTC.

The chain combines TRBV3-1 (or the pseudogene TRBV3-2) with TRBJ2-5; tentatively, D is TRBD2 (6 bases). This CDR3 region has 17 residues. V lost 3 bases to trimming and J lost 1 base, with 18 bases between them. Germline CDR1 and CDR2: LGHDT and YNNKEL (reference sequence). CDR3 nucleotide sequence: TGTGCCAGCAGCCAGCCAGGCGGGGCGGCCCCCCAAGAGACCCAGTACTTC. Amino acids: CASSQPGGAAPQETQYF.

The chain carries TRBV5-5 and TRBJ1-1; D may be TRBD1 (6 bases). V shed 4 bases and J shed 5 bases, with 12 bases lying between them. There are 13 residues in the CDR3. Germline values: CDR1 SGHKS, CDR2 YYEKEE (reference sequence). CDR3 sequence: CASSAYRETEAFF. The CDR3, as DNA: TGTGCCAGCAGCGCCTACAGGGAGACTGAAGCTTTCTTT.

The CDR3 loop reads CASSFTGLNPQPQHF. As DNA, the CDR3 is TGTGCCAGCAGCTTTACAGGCTTAAACCCTCAGCCCCAGCATTTT. The genes are TRBV7-2 and TRBJ1-5; TRBD1 might be the D (5 bases). The CDR3 consists of 15 residues. CDR1 and CDR2 from the germline V gene are SGHTA and FQGNSA. V was cut by 3 bases and J by 6 bases, with 15 bases left in between.

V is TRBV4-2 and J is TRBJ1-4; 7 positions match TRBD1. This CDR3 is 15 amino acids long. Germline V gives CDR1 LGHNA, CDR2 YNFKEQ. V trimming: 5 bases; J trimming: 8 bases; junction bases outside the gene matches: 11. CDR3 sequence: CASSSGQEHSEKLFF. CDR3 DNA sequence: TGTGCCAGCAGCTCCGGACAGGAGCACTCAGAAAAACTGTTTTTT.

The CDR3 loop is CASSLSREADEQFF. The DNA of the CDR3 is TGTGCCAGCAGTTTATCGCGGGAGGCTGATGAGCAGTTCTTC. The chain has TRBV27 and TRBJ2-1, with 8 bases aligning to TRBD2. This CDR3 spans 14 amino acids. Germline trimming cut 0 bases from V and 8 bases from J; bases unmatched to any gene: 3. Germline V gives CDR1 MNHEY, CDR2 SMNVEV (reference sequence).

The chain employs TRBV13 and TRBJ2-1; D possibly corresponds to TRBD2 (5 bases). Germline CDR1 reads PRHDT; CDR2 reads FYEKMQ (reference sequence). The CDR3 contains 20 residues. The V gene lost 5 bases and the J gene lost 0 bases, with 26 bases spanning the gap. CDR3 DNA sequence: TGTGCCAGCAGCCCAAGGTGGTCGAGTTGGCGGGCGCTCTCCTACAATGAGCAGTTCTTC. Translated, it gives CASSPRWSSWRALSYNEQFF.

The chain's CDR3 is CASGRNYNEQFF. The DNA for the CDR3 is TGTGCCAGCGGGAGGAACTACAATGAGCAGTTCTTC. The chain uses TRBV9 and TRBJ2-1, with D possibly being TRBD2 (6 bases). Germline values: CDR1 SGDLS, CDR2 YYNGEE. The V gene lost 7 bases and the J gene lost 3 bases, with 8 bases spanning the gap. This CDR3 comprises 12 residues.

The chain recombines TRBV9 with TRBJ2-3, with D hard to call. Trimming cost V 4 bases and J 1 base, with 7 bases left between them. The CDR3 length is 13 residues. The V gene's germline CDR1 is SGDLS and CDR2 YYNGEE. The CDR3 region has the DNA TGTGCCAGCAGCTCCTCCGGCACAGATACGCAGTATTTT. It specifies CASSSSGTDTQYF. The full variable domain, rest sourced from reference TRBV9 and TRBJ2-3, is DSGVTQTPKHLITATGQRVTLRCSPRSGDLSVYWYQQSLDQGLQFLIQYYNGEERAKGNILERFSAQQFPDLHSELNLSSLELGDSALYFCASSSSGTDTQYFGPGTRLTVL.

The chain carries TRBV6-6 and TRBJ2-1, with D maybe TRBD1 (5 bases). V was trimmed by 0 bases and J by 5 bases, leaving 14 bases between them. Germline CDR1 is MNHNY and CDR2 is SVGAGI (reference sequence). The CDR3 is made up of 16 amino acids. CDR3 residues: CASSYSISDSDNEQFF. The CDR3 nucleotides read TGTGCCAGCAGTTACTCGATATCTGACAGTGACAATGAGCAGTTCTTC.

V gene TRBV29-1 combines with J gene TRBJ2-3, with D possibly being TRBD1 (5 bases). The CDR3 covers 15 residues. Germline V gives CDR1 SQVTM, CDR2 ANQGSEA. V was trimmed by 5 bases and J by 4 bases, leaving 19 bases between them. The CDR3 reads CSVNIDNHRSDTQYF. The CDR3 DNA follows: TGCAGCGTTAACATTGATAACCACAGGTCAGATACGCAGTATTTT.

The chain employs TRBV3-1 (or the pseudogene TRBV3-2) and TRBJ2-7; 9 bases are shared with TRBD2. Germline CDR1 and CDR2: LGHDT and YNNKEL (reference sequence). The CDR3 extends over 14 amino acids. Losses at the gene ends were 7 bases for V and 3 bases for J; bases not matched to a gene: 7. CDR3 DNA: TGTGCCAGCACCCTAGCGGGAATGAACTACGAGCAGTACTTC. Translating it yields CASTLAGMNYEQYF.

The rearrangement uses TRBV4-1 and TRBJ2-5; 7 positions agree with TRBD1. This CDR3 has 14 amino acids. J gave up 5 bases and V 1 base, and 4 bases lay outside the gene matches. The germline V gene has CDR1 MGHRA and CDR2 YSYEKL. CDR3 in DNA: TGCGCCAGCAGCCAAGTTCAGACAGGGGAGACCCAGTACTTC. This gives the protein CASSQVQTGETQYF.

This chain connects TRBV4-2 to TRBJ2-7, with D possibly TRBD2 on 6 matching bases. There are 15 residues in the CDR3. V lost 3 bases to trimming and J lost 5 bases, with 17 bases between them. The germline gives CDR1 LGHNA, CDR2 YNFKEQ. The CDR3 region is CASSQNTGTFHEQYF. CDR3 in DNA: TGTGCCAGCAGCCAGAATACCGGGACTTTCCACGAGCAGTACTTC.

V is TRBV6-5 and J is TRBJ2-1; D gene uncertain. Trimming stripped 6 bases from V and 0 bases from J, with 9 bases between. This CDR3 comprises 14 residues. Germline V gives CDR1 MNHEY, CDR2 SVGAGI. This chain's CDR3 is CASRIFSSYNEQFF. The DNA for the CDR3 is TGTGCCAGCAGAATATTTTCCTCCTACAATGAGCAGTTCTTC.